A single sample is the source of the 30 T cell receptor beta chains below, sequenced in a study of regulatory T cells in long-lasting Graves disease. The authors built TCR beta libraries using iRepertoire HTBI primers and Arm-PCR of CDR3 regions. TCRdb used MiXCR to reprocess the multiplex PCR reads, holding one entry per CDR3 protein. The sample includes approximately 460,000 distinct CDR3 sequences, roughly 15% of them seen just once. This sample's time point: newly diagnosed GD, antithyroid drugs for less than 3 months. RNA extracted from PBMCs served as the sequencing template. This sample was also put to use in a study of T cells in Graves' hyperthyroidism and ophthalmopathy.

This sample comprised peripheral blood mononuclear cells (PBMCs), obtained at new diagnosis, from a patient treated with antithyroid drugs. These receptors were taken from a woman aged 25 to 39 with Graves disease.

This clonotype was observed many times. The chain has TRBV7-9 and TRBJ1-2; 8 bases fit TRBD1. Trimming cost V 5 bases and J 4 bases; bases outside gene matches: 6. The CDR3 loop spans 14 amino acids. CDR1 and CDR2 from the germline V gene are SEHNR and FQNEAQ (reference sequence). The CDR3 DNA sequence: TGTGCCAGCAGCGACAGGGGAGCCCCCTATGGCTACACCTTC. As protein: CASSDRGAPYGYTF.

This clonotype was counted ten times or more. CDR3 DNA sequence: TGTGCCAGCTCCCCTGGGCTCGCGAACACTGAAGCTTTCTTT. Protein: CASSPGLANTEAFF. The rearrangement joins TRBV6-1 to TRBJ1-1; no reliable D call. The germline CDR1 and CDR2 sequences are MNHNS and SASEGT. V dropped 8 bases and J dropped 1 base, with 14 bases sitting between them. The CDR3 is 14 amino acids.

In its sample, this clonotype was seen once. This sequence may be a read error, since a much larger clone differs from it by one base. The CDR3: CSVEVIGGNYGYTF. The DNA of the CDR3 is TGCAGCGTTGAAGTAATCGGGGGGAACTATGGCTACACCTTC. The chain carries TRBV29-1 and TRBJ1-2; a weak D match, TRBD1 (5 bases). The CDR3 is 14 amino acids. Germline V lookup: CDR1 SQVTM, CDR2 ANQGSEA. V was pared by 1 base and J by 2 bases, with 11 bases between.

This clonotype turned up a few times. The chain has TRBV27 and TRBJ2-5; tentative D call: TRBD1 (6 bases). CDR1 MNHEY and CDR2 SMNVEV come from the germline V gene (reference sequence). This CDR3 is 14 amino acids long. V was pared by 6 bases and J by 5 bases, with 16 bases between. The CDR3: CASRKNRVLETQYF. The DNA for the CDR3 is TGTGCCAGCAGGAAAAACAGGGTTTTGGAGACCCAGTACTTC.

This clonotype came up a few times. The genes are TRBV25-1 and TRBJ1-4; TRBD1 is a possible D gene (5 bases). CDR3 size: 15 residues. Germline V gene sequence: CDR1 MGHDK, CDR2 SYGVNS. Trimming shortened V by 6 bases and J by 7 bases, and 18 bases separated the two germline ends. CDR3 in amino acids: CASRDIHAGAEKLFF. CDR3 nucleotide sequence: TGTGCCAGCAGGGACATCCATGCCGGGGCTGAAAAACTGTTTTTT.

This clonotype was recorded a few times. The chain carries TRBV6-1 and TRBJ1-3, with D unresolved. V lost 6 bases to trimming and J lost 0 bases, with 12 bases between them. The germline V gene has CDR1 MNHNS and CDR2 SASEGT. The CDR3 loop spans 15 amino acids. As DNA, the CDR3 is TGTGCCAGCAGCCAGGACGGCTACTCTGGAAACACCATATATTTT. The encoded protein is CASSQDGYSGNTIYF.

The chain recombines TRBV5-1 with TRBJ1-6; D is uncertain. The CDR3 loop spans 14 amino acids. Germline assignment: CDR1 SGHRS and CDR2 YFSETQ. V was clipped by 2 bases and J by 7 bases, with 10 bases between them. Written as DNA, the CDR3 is TGCGCCAGCAGCTTTGGTCAGACCAATTCACCCCTCCACTTT. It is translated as CASSFGQTNSPLHF.

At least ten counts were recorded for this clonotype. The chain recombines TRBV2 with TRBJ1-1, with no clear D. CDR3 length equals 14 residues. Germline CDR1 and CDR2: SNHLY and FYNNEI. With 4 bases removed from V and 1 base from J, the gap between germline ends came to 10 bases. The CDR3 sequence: CASSVEWENTEAFF. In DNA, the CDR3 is TGTGCCAGCAGTGTGGAGTGGGAGAACACTGAAGCTTTCTTT.

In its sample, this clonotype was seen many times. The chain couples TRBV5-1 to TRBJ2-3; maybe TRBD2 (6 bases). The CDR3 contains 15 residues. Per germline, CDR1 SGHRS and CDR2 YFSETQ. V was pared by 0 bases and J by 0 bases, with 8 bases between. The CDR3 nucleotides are TGCGCCAGCAGCTTGGCCAGCGGGAGCACAGATACGCAGTATTTT. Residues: CASSLASGSTDTQYF.

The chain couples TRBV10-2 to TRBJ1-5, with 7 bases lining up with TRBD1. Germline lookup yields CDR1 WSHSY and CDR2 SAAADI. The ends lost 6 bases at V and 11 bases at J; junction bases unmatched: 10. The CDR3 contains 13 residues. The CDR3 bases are TGCGCCAGCAGCCCAGGACAGGCCTTGACCCAGCATTTT. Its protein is CASSPGQALTQHF.

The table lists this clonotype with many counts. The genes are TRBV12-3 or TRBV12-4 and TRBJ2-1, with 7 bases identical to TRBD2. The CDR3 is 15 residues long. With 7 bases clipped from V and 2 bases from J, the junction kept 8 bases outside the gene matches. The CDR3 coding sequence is TGTGCCAGCACCAGACCGGGACTACCCTACAATGAGCAGTTCTTC. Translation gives CASTRPGLPYNEQFF.

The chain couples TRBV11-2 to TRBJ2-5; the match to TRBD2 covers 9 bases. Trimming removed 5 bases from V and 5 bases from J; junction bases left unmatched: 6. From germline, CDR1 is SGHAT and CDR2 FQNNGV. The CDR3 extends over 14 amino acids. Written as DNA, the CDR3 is TGTGCCAGCAGCACCGGGACTAGCAGTGAGACCCAGTACTTC. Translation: CASSTGTSSETQYF.

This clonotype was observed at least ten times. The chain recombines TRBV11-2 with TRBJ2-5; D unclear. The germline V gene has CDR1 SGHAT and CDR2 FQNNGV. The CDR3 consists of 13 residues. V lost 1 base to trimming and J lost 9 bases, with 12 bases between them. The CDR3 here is CASSLGAEPAQYF. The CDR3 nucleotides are TGTGCCAGCAGCTTAGGGGCAGAGCCGGCCCAGTACTTC.

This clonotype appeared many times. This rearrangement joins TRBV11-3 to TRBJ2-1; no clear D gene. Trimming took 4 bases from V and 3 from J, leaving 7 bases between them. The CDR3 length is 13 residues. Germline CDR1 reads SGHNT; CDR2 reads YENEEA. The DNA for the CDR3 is TGTGCCAGCAGCTCCACTAACTACAATGAGCAGTTCTTC. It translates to CASSSTNYNEQFF.

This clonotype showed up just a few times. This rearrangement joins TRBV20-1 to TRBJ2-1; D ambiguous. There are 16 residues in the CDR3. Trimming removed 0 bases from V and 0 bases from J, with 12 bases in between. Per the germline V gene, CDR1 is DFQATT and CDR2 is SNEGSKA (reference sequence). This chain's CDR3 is CSARDLKESSYNEQFF. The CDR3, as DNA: TGCAGTGCTAGAGATCTTAAGGAAAGCTCCTACAATGAGCAGTTCTTC.

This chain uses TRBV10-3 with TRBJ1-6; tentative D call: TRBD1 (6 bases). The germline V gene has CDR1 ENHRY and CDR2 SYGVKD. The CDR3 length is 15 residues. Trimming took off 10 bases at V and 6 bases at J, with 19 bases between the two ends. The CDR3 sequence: CATAGGAGGNSPLHF. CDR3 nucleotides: TGTGCCACCGCTGGGGGCGCCGGGGGTAATTCACCCCTCCACTTT.

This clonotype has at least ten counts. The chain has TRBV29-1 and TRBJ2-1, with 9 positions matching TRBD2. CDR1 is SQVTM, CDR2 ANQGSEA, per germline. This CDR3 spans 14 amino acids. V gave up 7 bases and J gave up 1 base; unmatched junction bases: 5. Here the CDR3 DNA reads TGCAGCGCGCCTAGCGGGAAATCCTACAATGAGCAGTTCTTC. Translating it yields CSAPSGKSYNEQFF.

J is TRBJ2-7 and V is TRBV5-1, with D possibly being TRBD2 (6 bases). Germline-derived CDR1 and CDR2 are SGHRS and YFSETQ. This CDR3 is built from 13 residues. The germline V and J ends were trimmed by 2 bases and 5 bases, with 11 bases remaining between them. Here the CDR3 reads CASSFPGANEQYF. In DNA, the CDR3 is TGCGCCAGCAGCTTTCCGGGAGCAAACGAGCAGTACTTC.

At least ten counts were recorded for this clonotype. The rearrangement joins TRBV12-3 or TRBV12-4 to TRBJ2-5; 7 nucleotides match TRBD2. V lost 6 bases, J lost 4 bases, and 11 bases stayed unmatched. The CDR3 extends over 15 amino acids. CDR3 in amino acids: CASSPPHPGGETQYF. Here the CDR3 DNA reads TGTGCCAGCAGCCCGCCGCATCCGGGGGGAGAGACCCAGTACTTC.

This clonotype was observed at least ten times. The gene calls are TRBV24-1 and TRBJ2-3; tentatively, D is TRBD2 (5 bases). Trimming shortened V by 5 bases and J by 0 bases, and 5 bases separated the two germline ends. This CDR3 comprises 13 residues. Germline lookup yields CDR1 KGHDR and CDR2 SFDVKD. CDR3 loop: CATSGGSTDTQYF. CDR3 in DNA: TGTGCCACCAGTGGAGGGAGCACAGATACGCAGTATTTT.

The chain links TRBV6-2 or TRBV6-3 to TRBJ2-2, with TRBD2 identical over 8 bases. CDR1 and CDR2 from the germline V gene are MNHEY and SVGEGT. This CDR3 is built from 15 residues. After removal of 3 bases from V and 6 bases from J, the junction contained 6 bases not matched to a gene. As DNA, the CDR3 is TGTGCCAGCAGTTATCGGCTAGCGGGTGCCGGGGAGCTGTTTTTT. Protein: CASSYRLAGAGELFF.

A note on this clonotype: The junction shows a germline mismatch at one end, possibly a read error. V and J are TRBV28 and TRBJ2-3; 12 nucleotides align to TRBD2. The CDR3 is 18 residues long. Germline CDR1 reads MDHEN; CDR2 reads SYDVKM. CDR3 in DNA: TGTGCCAGCAGTTTATTTGTGACTAGCGGGAGTTCTGACAGATACGCAGTATTT. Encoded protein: CASSLFVTSGSSDRYAVF.

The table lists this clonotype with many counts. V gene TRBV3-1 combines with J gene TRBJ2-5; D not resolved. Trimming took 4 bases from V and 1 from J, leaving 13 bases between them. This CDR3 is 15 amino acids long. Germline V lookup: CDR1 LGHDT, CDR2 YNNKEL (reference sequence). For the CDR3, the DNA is TGTGCCAGCAGCCGCCAACTTGAAGTCCAAGAGACCCAGTACTTC. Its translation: CASSRQLEVQETQYF.

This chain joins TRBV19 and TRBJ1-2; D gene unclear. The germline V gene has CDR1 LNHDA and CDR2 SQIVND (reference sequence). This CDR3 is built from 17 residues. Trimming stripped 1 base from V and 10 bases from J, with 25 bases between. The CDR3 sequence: CASSIGGHSTARGDYTF. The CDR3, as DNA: TGTGCCAGTAGTATAGGAGGCCATTCGACGGCCCGGGGTGACTACACCTTC.

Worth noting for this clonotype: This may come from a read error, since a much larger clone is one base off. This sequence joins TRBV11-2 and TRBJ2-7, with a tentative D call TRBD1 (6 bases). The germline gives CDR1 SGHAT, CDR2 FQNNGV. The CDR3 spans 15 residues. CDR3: CASSFSGAKGYAQYF. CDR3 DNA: TGTGCCAGCAGCTTCTCAGGGGCGAAGGGCTACGCGCAGTACTTC.

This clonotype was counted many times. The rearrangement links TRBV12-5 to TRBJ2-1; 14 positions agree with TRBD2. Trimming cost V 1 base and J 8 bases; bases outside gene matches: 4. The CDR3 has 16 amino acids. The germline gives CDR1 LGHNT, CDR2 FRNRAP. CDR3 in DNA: TGTGCTAGTGGTTTGGGTGGGACTAGCGGGAGCGATGAGCAGTTCTTC. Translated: CASGLGGTSGSDEQFF.

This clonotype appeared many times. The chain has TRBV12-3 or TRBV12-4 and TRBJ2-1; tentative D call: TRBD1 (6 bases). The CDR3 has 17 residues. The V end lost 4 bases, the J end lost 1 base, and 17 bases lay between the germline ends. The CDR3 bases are TGTGCCAGCAGTTACCCGAGCAGGGGAGTTTCCTACAATGAGCAGTTCTTC. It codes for CASSYPSRGVSYNEQFF.

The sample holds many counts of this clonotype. The CDR3 nucleotides are TGTGCCAGCAGTGAATGGGGCAGAGCCACAGATACGCAGTATTTT. It encodes CASSEWGRATDTQYF. V gene TRBV2 combines with J gene TRBJ2-3; D may be TRBD1 (5 bases). Trimming removed 2 bases at V and 2 bases at J, with 11 bases between. CDR3 size: 15 residues. Germline V gene sequence: CDR1 SNHLY, CDR2 FYNNEI.

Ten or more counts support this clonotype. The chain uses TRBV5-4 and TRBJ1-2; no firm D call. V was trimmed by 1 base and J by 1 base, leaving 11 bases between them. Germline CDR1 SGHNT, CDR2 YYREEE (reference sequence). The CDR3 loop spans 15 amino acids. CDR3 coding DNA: TGTGCCAGCAGCTTGTGGGCCGCTAATAACTATGGCTACACCTTC. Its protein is CASSLWAANNYGYTF.

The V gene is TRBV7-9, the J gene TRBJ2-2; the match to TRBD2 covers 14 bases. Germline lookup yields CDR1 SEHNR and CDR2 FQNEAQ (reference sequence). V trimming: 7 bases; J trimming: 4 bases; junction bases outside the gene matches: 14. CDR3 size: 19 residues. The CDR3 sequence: CASTRIPGLAGVLTGELFF. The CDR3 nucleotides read TGTGCCAGCACCCGAATCCCGGGACTAGCGGGGGTACTCACCGGGGAGCTGTTTTTT.